This T cell receptor beta chain comes out of a study of cytomegalovirus exposure and HLA in healthy donors (dated by TCRdb to between 2016 and 2019). Turning to the overall study: According to an earlier analysis of 550 to 700 of the donors, some 180 million T cells yielded 117 million unique TCR beta sequences and about 280 Gb of sequence data. Approximately 310 gigabases of sequencing data and 70 million to 100 million unique TCR sequences were included in an early release covering around 650 HLA-typed donors. Of the roughly 410 genotyped donors, 75% to 85% were placed in the genetic ancestry cluster associated with self-reported Caucasian donors. The study aimed to test whether cataloging public T cell receptors could reveal signatures of past pathogen exposure. Using immunosequencing, the study profiled T cell repertoires from 640 or so subjects and related those repertoires to cytomegalovirus serostatus. Besides the first cohort of roughly 660 subjects, a separate validation cohort made up of 120 different subjects was used. High-throughput TCR immunosequencing, statistical association of individual TCRs with disease status, and machine learning were combined to predict cytomegalovirus infection status. A later analysis re-examined previously published TCR beta repertoires from just over 650 donors and added high-resolution HLA genotyping to investigate patterns of TCR occurrence. The later analysis used no new phenotypic data to find candidate immune exposures, relying instead on TCR beta sequences and their occurrence across donors. To decide whether each TCR beta V gene segment behaved as functional or pseudogenic, an earlier analysis of approximately 620 of the donors relied on high-throughput TCR beta sequencing. Donor age, sex, ethnicity and CMV serostatus were compiled alongside the repertoire data. In a later genetic analysis, genome-wide SNP genotypes for about three fifths of the roughly 670 donors were used, and that subset was treated as a discovery cohort. Every discovery cohort repertoire had been produced on one sequencing platform. HLA typing covered class I and class II loci at four-digit resolution. Typing coverage differed by locus: A, B, C, DRB1 and DQB1 were typed in roughly 620-640 donors, DQA1 in 500 to 550, DPA1 in some 610, and DPB1 in approximately 450. Several DR-DQ haplotypes were handled as single units for association and clustering because linkage in the cohort was strong. Across some 400 genotyped donors of the cohort, an average of approximately 240,000 unique TCR beta nucleotide sequences per donor were sequenced, and 15% to 20% of those sequences were non-productive. Beyond this particular receptor, the publication reports: The authors suggested that the approach could potentially be generalized to other disease states and immunological phenotypes. A further reported finding was that TCR beta sequences accurately predicted the HLA-A and HLA-B alleles for most subjects in the first cohort. CMV serostatus was the only immune exposure information available for the cohort. The study gave a list of about 150 TCR beta chains associated with cytomegalovirus. A later analysis reported that several top co-occurrence clusters appeared linked to parvovirus B19, influenza, CMV and Epstein-Barr virus. A later analysis found that most CMV-associated TCR beta chains appeared HLA-restricted, with HLA associations seemingly driven largely by CMV exposure. In vitro tests confirmed that a few of the cytomegalovirus-associated TCR beta chains recognize cytomegalovirus antigens. In a later analysis, the rate of TCR association differed among HLA loci, with DRB1 alleles having the most associated TCRs and HLA-C alleles having the fewest. In both the original and validation cohorts, the classifier was reported to diagnose cytomegalovirus status with high specificity and sensitivity. Sequencing depth was assumed to be roughly uniform across donors in the presence/absence analyses, though that assumption may not hold. Compared with the approximately 600-donor mean, donors in an Asian-associated ancestry cluster had fewer N-insertions in productive TCRs, according to a later genetic analysis. Only TCR beta chains were sequenced in this cohort, and the absence of alpha or paired-chain data limited detectable features. An earlier analysis of 587 of the donors showed that most TCR beta V segments appeared in productive rearrangements either about 87% or about 30% of the time, which broadly matched IMGT annotations. In a later genetic analysis, a missense DCLRE1C variant was associated with V-gene and J-gene trimming of TCR beta chains, and the association was replicated in an independent cohort. Because the 87-base-pair reads could not distinguish some IMGT-functional V segments, including TRBV6-2 and TRBV6-3, those segments were excluded. A cluster of highly shared sequence variants was judged likely to represent a technical artifact of the sequencing pipeline. A later analysis found that HLA-associated TCR beta chains were more clonally expanded and had lower generation probabilities than equally common non-associated chains. Linkage disequilibrium might explain the correlated functional status among segregating V segments, but an unknown experimental factor could not be excluded. Strong co-occurrence of HLA alleles, especially DR and DQ, made assigning TCR associations to individual alleles difficult. Because HLA typing was unavailable for some donors at each locus, only the typed subset was used in association tests. Over 15 rarely observed V segments, including chromosome 9 orphons, were excluded from the earlier analysis of approximately 500 of the donors because counts were too low. At a false discovery rate of 0.05, a later analysis linked 16,000 or so TCR beta sequences to specific HLA alleles. While some public TCRs were present in many individuals, most TCR sequences turned up only very rarely across donors.

In total, 630 or so healthy bone marrow donors made up the cohort. Cohort members were all nominally healthy when sampled, although unrecorded immune exposures were likely present. The donor was CMV seronegative and was included in the group of over 300 seronegative cohort members. Each donor provided a peripheral blood sample, and peripheral blood mononuclear cells were used for TCR beta sequencing. Genomic DNA was extracted from the blood cell samples with the Qiagen DNeasy Blood Extraction Kit. On this clone: No antigen is known for it.

The receptor library was made with the immunoSEQ multiplex PCR assay. A mixture of 60 forward primers for TCR Vbeta segments and 13 reverse primers for TCR Jbeta segments was used in the multiplex PCR. A multiplex PCR assay on genomic DNA amplified the CDR3 region of rearranged TCR beta genes. The amplified TCR beta libraries were sequenced on the Illumina HiSeq System as 87-base-pair reads. In the authors' own workflow: In a later analysis, roughly 80 million unique TCR beta chains were counted across the 650 to 700 repertoires, and roughly 11 million of these chains were shared by at least two donors. Raw reads were error-corrected and collapsed into unique sequences with a nearest-neighbor algorithm that merged closely related sequences to remove PCR and sequencing errors. V, D and J gene segments were assigned by aligning CDR3 sequences to IMGT reference sequences. For a sequence to be retained, at least a six-nucleotide match to both a V gene segment and a J gene segment was required. Rearrangements were called productive when the CDR3 lacked stop codons and stayed in frame with V and J; all others were non-productive. Following IMGT convention, CDR3 was defined as the stretch from the second conserved V-encoded cysteine to the conserved J-encoded phenylalanine. In an earlier analysis of some 550 of the donors, sequences lacking an unambiguous match to a single V gene segment were excluded. An earlier analysis of approximately 590 of the donors classified V segments as functional when productive rearrangements were above 56.7% and as segregating when the standard deviation between donors was above 5%. A statistical classification framework was built to diagnose cytomegalovirus status from the catalog of TCR beta chain sequences. In a later analysis, V and J genes were assigned by comparing TCR nucleotide sequences against IMGT/GENE-DB human TR gene sequences. The TCRdist pipeline was used in a later analysis to assign CDR3 sequences and most-parsimonious VDJ recombination scenarios. In a later analysis, each TCR beta chain was defined by its CDR3 amino acid sequence together with its V-gene family, and reads lacking a unique V-gene family were excluded. To address suspected cross-contamination and a sequencing artifact, a later analysis removed 592 highly shared, low-generation-probability nucleotide sequences. For each public chain, a later analysis derived a clonal expansion index from normalized ranks of inferred template counts within each repertoire. In a later analysis, generation probabilities were computed with a VDJ recombination model fitted to out-of-frame rearrangements, and the resulting probabilities were checked against IGoR. In a later analysis, TCR-TCR, TCR-HLA and TCR-CMV co-occurrence was scored with hypergeometric tests, and a repertoire-size bias correction was applied to TCR pairs. A later analysis estimated false discovery rates by permuting HLA or CMV assignments 20 times. In a later analysis, co-occurring TCRs were grouped using DBSCAN, and TCRdist sequence similarity was added for clustering within HLA-allele-positive subsets. Co-occurrence clustering excluded repertoires with fewer than 30,000 or more than 120,000 public chains, plus five with anomalous nucleotide sharing. TCRdb carries this immuneACCESS record with in-frame sequences only. Its versions omit some clonotypes, under half of them owing to an unresolved V gene in the studies checked, with the rest unexplained. The DNA was the basis for D and trimming; V, J and clone size are from that table. This sample's table has entries for around 75,000 clones. Of the sample, less than 6% is held by the ten largest clones.

In the germline V gene, CDR1 corresponds to SGHTA and CDR2 to FQGNSA. V is cut by 5 bases and J by 9 bases, and the space between the germline ends is 17 bases. From the cysteine up to the phenylalanine, the CDR3 has a length of 14 residues. Only CDR3 DNA is held: 42 bases, read in frame from base 1. The sequence joins TRBV7-2 to TRBJ2-1; perhaps TRBD2 is the D gene, with 6 bases matching. This sequence originates from a man in his forties in good health and CMV-seronegative. The sequenced material came from PBMCs. Here the CDR3 is given as CASSRSGLASEQFF. The nucleotide sequence reads as follows: TGTGCCAGCAGCCGAAGTGGGCTAGCGTCTGAGCAGTTCTTC.